This entry lists 26 T cell receptor beta chains sequenced from one sample in a study of T cells in localized non-small cell lung cancer. Method: immunoSEQ multiplex PCR; TCRdb's copy keeps in-frame clones and lacks some. The table lists several thousand clones, 87% of them singletons. The sequences come from peripheral blood, collected before any cancer treatment. These receptors were collected from a male donor aged 60 or over with stage III lung adenocarcinoma.

The V and J genes are TRBV10-2 and TRBJ1-1; TRBD1 agrees at 9 bases. The CDR3 is made up of 12 amino acids. Looked up from germline, CDR1 is WSHSY and CDR2 is SAAADI. The V and J ends lost 8 bases and 8 bases, in that order; junction bases with no gene match: 6. DNA for the CDR3: TGCGCCAGCTTAGGTACAGGGGGCGAAGCTTTCTTT. This translates into CASLGTGGEAFF.

The genes are TRBV11-2 and TRBJ2-3; D gene unclear. V dropped 0 bases and J dropped 0 bases, with 10 bases sitting between them. The germline CDR1 and CDR2 sequences are SGHAT and FQNNGV. CDR3 length equals 16 residues. Here the CDR3 DNA reads TGTGCCAGCAGCTTAGAGGGTTCGACTAGCACAGATACGCAGTATTTT. Translating it yields CASSLEGSTSTDTQYF.

This chain uses TRBV5-1 with TRBJ1-5; 7 bases match TRBD1. The germline gives CDR1 SGHRS, CDR2 YFSETQ. The CDR3 totals 14 residues. V lost 1 base and J lost 7; bases outside the gene matches: 5. CDR3 amino acids: CASSLSTGDQPQHF. CDR3 in DNA: TGCGCCAGCAGCTTGAGTACAGGGGACCAGCCCCAGCATTTT. Full variable domain (outside the CDR3, taken from reference TRBV5-1 and TRBJ1-5): KAGVTQTPRYLIKTRGQQVTLSCSPISGHRSVSWYQQTPGQGLQFLFEYFSETQRNKGNFPGRFSGRQFSNSRSEMNVSTLELGDSALYLCASSLSTGDQPQHFGDGTRLSIL.

The CDR3 loop reads CASSVGQGNEQYF. Here the CDR3 DNA reads TGTGCCAGCAGCGTAGGCCAGGGGAACGAGCAGTACTTC. The chain has TRBV9 and TRBJ2-7; D may be TRBD1 (6 bases). CDR3 length: 13 residues. CDR1 and CDR2 from the germline V gene are SGDLS and YYNGEE. The ends were cut back, 0 bases at V and 5 bases at J, with 9 bases in the middle.

The chain joins TRBV6-1 to TRBJ1-6, with a tentative D call TRBD1 (6 bases). V was cut by 3 bases and J by 7 bases, with 10 bases left in between. Germline CDR1 MNHNS, CDR2 SASEGT. The CDR3 covers 14 residues. CDR3: CASSDRQGNSPLHF. In nucleotides, the CDR3 is TGTGCCAGCAGTGACCGGCAGGGGAATTCACCCCTCCACTTT.

The chain has TRBV11-1 and TRBJ2-3, with 8 positions matching TRBD2. Trimming took 2 bases from V and 2 from J; bases not matched to a gene: 12. The CDR3 contains 18 residues. Germline-derived CDR1 and CDR2 are SGHAT and FQDESV (reference sequence). The CDR3 protein is CASSLKRSGTRYTDTQYF. CDR3 in DNA: TGTGCCAGCAGCTTAAAGAGGTCCGGGACTAGATACACAGATACGCAGTATTTT.

The chain recombines TRBV5-6 with TRBJ2-5; 9 bases fit TRBD2. Losses at the gene ends were 0 bases for V and 2 bases for J; bases not matched to a gene: 2. The CDR3 is 15 residues long. Germline values: CDR1 SGHDT, CDR2 YYEEEE. CDR3 residues: CASSLVAGGQETQYF. Here the CDR3 DNA reads TGTGCCAGCAGCTTGGTTGCGGGAGGGCAAGAGACCCAGTACTTC. Full variable domain (outside the CDR3, taken from reference TRBV5-6 and TRBJ2-5): DAGVTQSPTHLIKTRGQQVTLRCSPKSGHDTVSWYQQALGQGPQFIFQYYEEEERQRGNFPDRFSGHQFPNYSSELNVNALLLGDSALYLCASSLVAGGQETQYFGPGTRLLVL.

J is TRBJ1-5 and V is TRBV10-3, with D tentatively TRBD1 (5 bases). Germline CDR1 is ENHRY and CDR2 is SYGVKD. CDR3 length: 16 amino acids. The ends were cut back, 10 bases at V and 1 base at J, with 20 bases in the middle. CDR3 nucleotide sequence: TGTGCCACCACTCCGGAAGGGGCAGGGAGCAATCAGCCCCAGCATTTT. It encodes CATTPEGAGSNQPQHF.

The J gene is TRBJ1-1, the V gene TRBV2, with no clear D. CDR3 size: 13 residues. V dropped 4 bases and J dropped 3 bases, with 9 bases sitting between them. Per germline, CDR1 SNHLY and CDR2 FYNNEI. This CDR3 is CASSADGYTEAFF. In DNA form, the CDR3 reads TGTGCCAGCAGTGCAGACGGTTACACTGAAGCTTTCTTT.

The chain combines TRBV11-3 with TRBJ2-5, with D possibly being TRBD2 (5 bases). The CDR3 runs to 12 residues. Per germline, CDR1 SGHNT and CDR2 YENEEA. V was trimmed by 5 bases and J by 5 bases, leaving 9 bases between them. CDR3 nucleotide sequence: TGTGCCAGCAGCCTGTGGGAGGAGACCCAGTACTTC. Translation gives CASSLWEETQYF. The variable domain in full, with the rest retrieved from reference TRBV11-3 and TRBJ2-5, is EAGVVQSPRYKIIEKKQPVAFWCNPISGHNTLYWYLQNLGQGPELLIRYENEEAVDDSQLPKDRFSAERLKGVDSTLKIQPAELGDSAVYLCASSLWEETQYFGPGTRLLVL.

The chain couples TRBV30 to TRBJ2-2; no reliable D call. Trimming pared 0 bases from V and 0 bases from J, leaving 8 bases between. This CDR3 is built from 15 residues. Germline-derived CDR1 and CDR2 are GTSNPN and SVGIG (reference sequence). The CDR3: CAWSVGVANTGELFF. The CDR3 DNA reads TGTGCCTGGAGTGTTGGCGTCGCGAACACCGGGGAGCTGTTTTTT.

The chain couples TRBV5-4 to TRBJ2-2; a weak D match, TRBD1 (5 bases). CDR1 and CDR2 from the germline V gene are SGHNT and YYREEE (reference sequence). The CDR3 has 13 residues. Trimming took off 6 bases at V and 1 base at J, with 7 bases between the two ends. The DNA of the CDR3 is TGTGCCAGCACCACAGGGAACACCGGGGAGCTGTTTTTT. Protein sequence: CASTTGNTGELFF.

The chain has TRBV19 and TRBJ2-1, with 9 bases fitting TRBD1. Germline V lookup: CDR1 LNHDA, CDR2 SQIVND (reference sequence). V lost 5 bases, J lost 8 bases, and 10 bases stayed unmatched. CDR3 size: 15 residues. The CDR3 nucleotides are TGTGCCAGTAGTCCACGGGACAGGGCCCATGATGAGCAGTTCTTC. Its translation: CASSPRDRAHDEQFF. The full variable domain, its missing parts supplied by reference TRBV19 and TRBJ2-1, is DGGITQSPKYLFRKEGQNVTLSCEQNLNHDAMYWYRQDPGQGLRLIYYSQIVNDFQKGDIAEGYSVSREKKESFPLTVTSAQKNPTAFYLCASSPRDRAHDEQFFGPGTRLTVL.

J is TRBJ1-5 and V is TRBV18; the D gene is possibly TRBD1 (5 bases). V lost 3 bases and J lost 2, with 11 bases in between. The CDR3 sequence is 15 residues long. The V gene's germline CDR1 is KGHSH and CDR2 LQKENI. CDR3 coding DNA: TGTGCCAGCTCACCGTGGGGGGAAGGCAATCAGCCCCAGCATTTT. Translation: CASSPWGEGNQPQHF.

The chain has TRBV28 and TRBJ2-7; D not resolved. The CDR3 has 12 residues. Germline V gene sequence: CDR1 MDHEN, CDR2 SYDVKM. With 4 bases removed from V and 4 bases from J, the gap between germline ends came to 8 bases. The CDR3 coding sequence is TGTGCCAGCAGTTCCCCGGCATACGAGCAGTACTTC. Its protein product is CASSSPAYEQYF.

The V call is TRBV6-1, the J call TRBJ1-5; TRBD1 agrees at 9 bases. The CDR3 length is 15 residues. CDR1 is MNHNS and CDR2 is SASEGT in the germline V gene. Germline trimming cut 3 bases from V and 5 bases from J; bases unmatched to any gene: 5. CDR3 in amino acids: CASSDWDRVDQPQHF. The CDR3 bases are TGTGCCAGCAGTGACTGGGACAGGGTAGATCAGCCCCAGCATTTT.

This clone was picked up a small number of times. The chain is built from TRBV18 and TRBJ2-7; a possible D gene is TRBD1 (6 bases). The CDR3 totals 14 residues. V dropped 6 bases and J dropped 3 bases, with 15 bases sitting between them. Germline V CDR1 and CDR2: KGHSH, LQKENI. CDR3 sequence reads: CASSPDSFRYEQYF. The CDR3 DNA sequence: TGTGCCAGCTCCCCGGACAGCTTTCGCTACGAGCAGTACTTC.

V and J are TRBV6-6 and TRBJ2-7; TRBD1 matches at 9 bases. V was clipped by 2 bases and J by 4 bases; unmatched bases: 6. CDR1 is MNHNY, CDR2 SVGAGI, per germline (reference sequence). The CDR3 spans 15 residues. The CDR3 region is CASSYASQGAYEQYF. As DNA, the CDR3 is TGTGCCAGCAGTTACGCCTCACAGGGGGCTTACGAGCAGTACTTC.

This clone has just one count. The chain employs TRBV9 and TRBJ2-7; 16 positions match TRBD2. Germline CDR1 reads SGDLS; CDR2 reads YYNGEE. Trimming cost V 4 bases and J 2 bases; bases outside gene matches: 6. The CDR3 is made up of 17 amino acids. The CDR3 nucleotides are TGTGCCAGCAGCTTGGGACTAGCGGGAGGGCCCCCCTACGAGCAGTACTTC. Amino acids: CASSLGLAGGPPYEQYF.

The chain recombines TRBV2 with TRBJ1-6; D remains unclear. From germline, CDR1 is SNHLY and CDR2 FYNNEI. Trimming stripped 1 base from V and 10 bases from J, with 5 bases between. This CDR3 is built from 12 residues. Written as DNA, the CDR3 is TGTGCCAGCAGTGAAGTCGGCTCACCCCTCCACTTT. It yields the protein CASSEVGSPLHF.

The gene calls are TRBV6-6 and TRBJ2-5; D may be TRBD2 (6 bases). CDR1 is MNHNY and CDR2 is SVGAGI in the germline V gene (reference sequence). The CDR3 runs to 15 residues. The germline V and J ends were trimmed by 7 bases and 5 bases, with 20 bases remaining between them. The CDR3 region is CASIDRGFGSETQYF. CDR3 bases: TGTGCCAGCATTGATCGGGGCTTCGGGAGCGAGACCCAGTACTTC.

V usage is TRBV11-2 and J usage is TRBJ1-5; 7 bases are shared with TRBD1. V trimming: 5 bases; J trimming: 0 bases; junction bases outside the gene matches: 4. The V gene's germline CDR1 is SGHAT and CDR2 FQNNGV. The CDR3 totals 15 residues. CDR3 in DNA: TGTGCCAGCAGCGCGGGACAGAATAGCAATCAGCCCCAGCATTTT. Its protein product is CASSAGQNSNQPQHF.

The chain has TRBV11-2 and TRBJ1-2, with TRBD1 matching 7 bases. The CDR3 has 15 amino acids. Per the germline V gene, CDR1 is SGHAT and CDR2 is FQNNGV. Germline trimming cut 2 bases from V and 4 bases from J; bases unmatched to any gene: 7. The CDR3 region has the DNA TGTGCCAGCAGCTTAACGCGGACAGGCGGCTATGGCTACACCTTC. This translates into CASSLTRTGGYGYTF.

CDR3 DNA sequence: TGTGCCATCAGTGGGACAGGTTTTTCGGAAGCTTTCTTT. Translated: CAISGTGFSEAFF. The rearrangement links TRBV10-3 to TRBJ1-1; 7 nucleotides match TRBD1. V lost 4 bases, J lost 8 bases, and 7 bases stayed unmatched. The CDR3 contains 13 residues. Germline lookup yields CDR1 ENHRY and CDR2 SYGVKD.

The V gene is TRBV6-1, the J gene TRBJ2-7; 8 bases match TRBD2. The CDR3 totals 12 residues. The V and J ends lost 10 bases and 2 bases, in that order; junction bases with no gene match: 4. Germline CDR1 is MNHNS and CDR2 is SASEGT. This CDR3 reads CATKLAAYEQYF. CDR3 nucleotides: TGTGCCACCAAACTAGCGGCCTACGAGCAGTACTTC.

The V call is TRBV2, the J call TRBJ2-7, with 9 bases aligning to TRBD2. The V and J ends lost 6 bases and 0 bases, in that order; junction bases with no gene match: 30. The germline CDR1 and CDR2 sequences are SNHLY and FYNNEI. This CDR3 contains 23 residues. In nucleotides, the CDR3 is TGTGCCAGCAGGCCGAAGGCCCTCTTACAACCGGGACTAGCCCTACTATCCTCCTACGAGCAGTACTTC. It is translated as CASRPKALLQPGLALLSSYEQYF. The full variable domain, its missing parts supplied by reference TRBV2 and TRBJ2-7, is EPEVTQTPSHQVTQMGQEVILRCVPISNHLYFYWYRQILGQKVEFLVSFYNNEISEKSEIFDDQFSVERPDGSNFTLKIRSTKLEDSAMYFCASRPKALLQPGLALLSSYEQYFGPGTRLTVT.